This is a list of T cell receptor beta chains from one sample in a study of PD-L1 blockade in urothelial cancer. The assay was immunoSEQ multiplex PCR, and TCRdb's table has in-frame clones only and misses some. The table includes about 50,000 clones, roughly four fifths detected once. The material sequenced was PBMCs, taken around atezolizumab (anti-PD-L1) treatment. The source of these receptors is a man between 65 and 85 years old with urothelial cancer. Both conserved end residues are trimmed from each CDR3. Fields, in order: V gene, clone size, J gene, CDR3 protein. Size values are once, few and many counts, or a class for expanded clones, and some rows have none.

V: TRBV5-8
size: NA
J: TRBJ2-2
CDR3: ASSLGTGGRPNTGELF

V: TRBV5-8
size: few
J: TRBJ2-7
CDR3: ASSSSSYEQY

V: TRBV6-6
size: once
J: TRBJ2-1
CDR3: ASSYGGQGNEQF

V: TRBV6-1
size: NA
J: TRBJ2-5
CDR3: ASNDRGIQETQY

V: TRBV6-1
size: NA
J: TRBJ2-3
CDR3: ASRQTGGRTDTQY

V: TRBV7-2
size: NA
J: TRBJ2-3
CDR3: ASSLIEVTAAGDTQY

V: TRBV7-9
size: few
J: TRBJ1-1
CDR3: ASNPGGFDTEAF

V: TRBV6-1
size: NA
J: TRBJ2-7
CDR3: ASSDLSLY

V: TRBV7-3
size: NA
J: TRBJ1-1
CDR3: ASSLNPGAEAF

V: TRBV6-5
size: NA
J: TRBJ2-1
CDR3: ASRTSGRGLNEQF

V: TRBV15
size: NA
J: TRBJ2-7
CDR3: ATSTTDRGSSYEQY

V: TRBV5-1
size: NA
J: TRBJ2-1
CDR3: ASSLLAGSYNEQF

V: TRBV5-6
size: NA
J: TRBJ2-7
CDR3: ASSPLSGHEQY

V: TRBV7-9
size: NA
J: TRBJ2-7
CDR3: ASSSGIYEQY